Listed here are 28 T cell receptor beta chains from one sample, sequenced in a study of early T cells in non-severe SARS-CoV-2 infection. TCRdb re-analysed the 5' RACE reads in MiXCR, keeping a single row per CDR3 protein. The sample records 45,000 to 55,000 distinct CDR3 sequences, roughly 6.5% being singletons. The material sequenced was whole blood. The receptors come from an adult who was a healthcare worker with PCR-confirmed SARS-CoV-2 infection or an uninfected control (not recorded which).

This clonotype was picked up many times. This chain uses TRBV3-1 with TRBJ2-1; TRBD1 matches at 9 bases. The CDR3 loop spans 16 amino acids. CDR1 and CDR2 from the germline V gene are LGHDT and YNNKEL (reference sequence). The V segment lost 4 bases and the J segment 6 bases; nucleotides outside the gene matches: 10. CDR3 sequence (DNA): TGTGCCAGCAGCCCCTTCCCACAGGGGGCGAGCAATGAGCAGTTCTTC. Translation gives CASSPFPQGASNEQFF.

This clonotype showed up just a few times. The V call is TRBV11-3, the J call TRBJ1-1; no clear D. V dropped 0 bases and J dropped 0 bases, with 11 bases sitting between them. This CDR3 is built from 16 residues. Germline V lookup: CDR1 SGHNT, CDR2 YENEEA. The CDR3 loop is CASSLEGPAMNTEAFF. For the CDR3, the DNA is TGTGCCAGCAGCTTAGAAGGCCCGGCTATGAACACTGAAGCTTTCTTT. The whole variable domain, filled in from reference TRBV11-3 and TRBJ1-1, reads EAGVVQSPRYKIIEKKQPVAFWCNPISGHNTLYWYLQNLGQGPELLIRYENEEAVDDSQLPKDRFSAERLKGVDSTLKIQPAELGDSAVYLCASSLEGPAMNTEAFFGQGTRLTVV.

This clonotype appeared a few times. The rearrangement uses TRBV29-1 and TRBJ1-2, with TRBD1 identical over 9 bases. The CDR3 extends over 13 amino acids. Losses at the gene ends were 6 bases for V and 2 bases for J; bases not matched to a gene: 4. Germline CDR1 SQVTM, CDR2 ANQGSEA. The CDR3 region is CSVPGQGNYGYTF. The DNA of the CDR3 is TGCAGCGTGCCCGGACAGGGGAACTATGGCTACACCTTC.

This clonotype was detected only a few times. The chain is built from TRBV29-1 and TRBJ2-1, with D possibly matching TRBD1 (6 bases). Germline V lookup: CDR1 SQVTM, CDR2 ANQGSEA. V was trimmed by 6 bases and J by 12 bases, leaving 15 bases between them. CDR3 length: 11 residues. The CDR3, as DNA: TGCAGCGTGGGAAGGCAGGGGCTGCAGTTCTTC. It yields the protein CSVGRQGLQFF.

At least ten counts were recorded for this clonotype. The chain couples TRBV18 to TRBJ1-2, with 7 bases matching TRBD1. V lost 6 bases to trimming and J lost 1 base; unmatched junction nucleotides: 8. The CDR3 is 15 amino acids. Germline V lookup: CDR1 KGHSH, CDR2 LQKENI. The CDR3 DNA reads TGTGCCAGCTCCCTAACCCGGGACAGTAACTATGGCTACACCTTC. Its translation is CASSLTRDSNYGYTF.

This clonotype was recorded at least ten times. V and J are TRBV20-1 and TRBJ2-6; D is unresolved. V gave up 8 bases and J gave up 0 bases, with 8 bases separating them. The CDR3 is 13 residues long. Germline V lookup: CDR1 DFQATT, CDR2 SNEGSKA (reference sequence). CDR3 bases: TGCAGTCACGACTCCTCTGGGGCCAACGTCCTGACTTTC. It codes for CSHDSSGANVLTF.

This clonotype was observed at least ten times. The gene calls are TRBV5-4 and TRBJ1-3; TRBD1 agrees at 7 bases. Unmatched junction bases numbered 8, after V lost 6 bases and J lost 2 bases. The CDR3 runs 15 residues. CDR1 and CDR2 (germline): SGHNT, YYREEE (reference sequence). For the CDR3, the DNA is TGTGCCAGCACCCGACAGGGAGGCGCTGGAAACACCATATATTTT. Translation: CASTRQGGAGNTIYF.

This clonotype was counted a few times. The chain recombines TRBV29-1 with TRBJ1-1, with D maybe TRBD1 (5 bases). Trimming pared 6 bases from V and 4 bases from J, leaving 9 bases between. The CDR3 consists of 11 residues. The germline gives CDR1 SQVTM, CDR2 ANQGSEA. The CDR3 DNA sequence: TGCAGCGTCGTCGGGGGCACTGAAGCTTTCTTT. It codes for CSVVGGTEAFF.

A few counts support this clonotype. The chain links TRBV4-3 to TRBJ2-1, with D uncertain. Germline V gene sequence: CDR1 LGHNA, CDR2 YSLEER. Trimming removed 1 base from V and 0 bases from J, with 10 bases in between. This CDR3 spans 16 amino acids. The CDR3 region is CASSQAGPVSYNEQFF. The CDR3 bases are TGCGCCAGCAGCCAAGCCGGACCAGTCTCCTACAATGAGCAGTTCTTC.

This clonotype was recorded many times. CDR3 amino acids: CASSSPVGSTDTQYF. CDR3 sequence (DNA): TGTGCCAGCAGCTCCCCGGTCGGAAGCACAGATACGCAGTATTTT. The rearrangement joins TRBV7-3 to TRBJ2-3; unclear D gene. The germline V gene encodes CDR1 SGHTA and CDR2 FQGTGA. Trimming took off 4 bases at V and 0 bases at J, with 11 bases between the two ends. The CDR3 runs to 15 residues.

The table lists this clonotype with many counts. The V call is TRBV5-1, the J call TRBJ1-1, with D possibly matching TRBD1 (6 bases). CDR3 length: 13 residues. The V gene lost 4 bases and the J gene lost 1 base, with 8 bases spanning the gap. Germline V gene sequence: CDR1 SGHRS, CDR2 YFSETQ. This CDR3 reads CASSAGQNTEAFF. CDR3 in DNA: TGCGCCAGCAGCGCGGGACAGAACACTGAAGCTTTCTTT.

Only a few counts were recorded for this clonotype. The CDR3 here is CASSLGSGGQETQYF. CDR3 in DNA: TGTGCCAGCAGCCTAGGCAGCGGGGGGCAAGAGACCCAGTACTTC. The chain carries TRBV6-2 or TRBV6-3 and TRBJ2-5; 9 nucleotides agree with TRBD2. V shed 6 bases, J shed 2 bases, and the junction held 7 bases outside the gene matches. The germline gives CDR1 MNHEY, CDR2 SVGEGT. The CDR3 is 15 residues long.

In this sample, this clonotype turned up many times. The V gene is TRBV4-2, the J gene TRBJ2-1; 11 bases line up with TRBD2. The CDR3 sequence is 16 residues long. J was trimmed by 5 bases and V by 4 bases; bases with no gene match: 7. CDR1 is LGHNA and CDR2 is YNFKEQ in the germline V gene. The CDR3 is CASSRRLAGHNNEQFF. CDR3 in DNA: TGTGCCAGCAGCCGCAGACTAGCGGGGCACAACAATGAGCAGTTCTTC.

The chain combines TRBV15 with TRBJ1-1; a possible D gene is TRBD1 (5 bases). Deletions cut 5 bases from V and 10 bases from J, with 20 bases between. CDR3 length: 14 residues. Germline loops: CDR1 LNHNV, CDR2 YYDKDF (reference sequence). The DNA of the CDR3 is TGTGCCACCAGCGGGACCTCTAGGGGACCGGGAGCTTTCTTT. It encodes CATSGTSRGPGAFF. Variable domain in full (rest from reference TRBV15 and TRBJ1-1): DAMVIQNPRYQVTQFGKPVTLSCSQTLNHNVMYWYQQKSSQAPKLLFHYYDKDFNNEADTPDNFQSRRPNTSFCFLDIRSPGLGDTAMYLCATSGTSRGPGAFFGQGTRLTVV.

This clonotype has a count of ten or more. The rearrangement uses TRBV6-5 and TRBJ2-5, with D possibly TRBD2 on 5 matching bases. The CDR3 spans 14 residues. From germline, CDR1 is MNHEY and CDR2 SVGAGI. With 5 bases removed from V and 5 bases from J, the gap between germline ends came to 15 bases. CDR3 sequence reads: CASSPGRRLETQYF. The CDR3 DNA is TGTGCCAGCAGTCCCGGACGGAGGTTGGAGACCCAGTACTTC.

This clonotype was counted at least ten times. The J gene is TRBJ2-7, the V gene TRBV30, with TRBD2 identical over 12 bases. J was trimmed by 2 bases and V by 3 bases; bases with no gene match: 2. Per germline, CDR1 GTSNPN and CDR2 SVGIG (reference sequence). The CDR3 spans 14 residues. For the CDR3, the DNA is TGTGCCTGGAGGACTAGCGGGGGAACCTACGAGCAGTACTTC. Translated, it gives CAWRTSGGTYEQYF.

This clonotype was seen only a few times. The J gene is TRBJ2-1, the V gene TRBV7-9; 8 nucleotides agree with TRBD2. The length of the CDR3 is 16 residues. The V segment lost 6 bases and the J segment 4 bases; nucleotides outside the gene matches: 11. The germline CDR1 and CDR2 sequences are SEHNR and FQNEAQ (reference sequence). CDR3 DNA: TGTGCCAGCAGACCAAAAAGCGGGGGCTTATACAATGAGCAGTTCTTC. Protein: CASRPKSGGLYNEQFF.

This clonotype was seen many times. This chain connects TRBV7-2 to TRBJ1-4; no firm D call. The germline CDR1 and CDR2 sequences are SGHTA and FQGNSA. V gave up 3 bases and J gave up 0 bases, with 11 bases separating them. The CDR3 consists of 16 residues. CDR3 in amino acids: CASSFLTGATNEKLFF. CDR3 bases: TGTGCCAGCAGCTTTCTGACGGGAGCAACTAATGAAAAACTGTTTTTT.

The chain has TRBV7-2 and TRBJ1-6, with TRBD1 identical over 7 bases. Germline V gives CDR1 SGHTA, CDR2 FQGNSA. CDR3 size: 15 residues. V lost 5 bases and J lost 7; bases outside the gene matches: 8. CDR3 in DNA: TGTGCCAGCAGCCCTAGGACAGGCCTAAATTCACCCCTCCACTTT. It encodes CASSPRTGLNSPLHF.

As to this clonotype: This may stem from a read error, because a much larger clone lies one nucleotide away. This chain uses TRBV2 with TRBJ2-1; D remains ambiguous. This CDR3 contains 14 residues. The V gene lost 6 bases and the J gene lost 5 bases, with 14 bases spanning the gap. Germline V CDR1 and CDR2: SNHLY, FYNNEI. The CDR3 sequence is CASSAFAFDNEQFF. CDR3 nucleotides: TGTGCCAGCAGCGCTTTCGCGTTTGACAATGAGCAGTTCTTC. Drawing the rest from reference TRBV2 and TRBJ2-1, the complete variable domain is EPEVTQTPSHQVTQMGQEVILRCVPISNHLYFYWYRQILGQKVEFLVSFYNNEISEKSEIFDDQFSVERPDGSNFTLKIRSTKLEDSAMYFCASSAFAFDNEQFFGPGTRLTVL.

This clonotype has a handful of counts. The CDR3 region is CASSVVVGTEAFF. Here the CDR3 DNA reads TGTGCCAGCAGCGTTGTAGTAGGCACCGAAGCTTTCTTT. V is TRBV9 and J is TRBJ1-1; D is undetermined. The CDR3 spans 13 residues. V was pared by 2 bases and J by 8 bases, with 13 bases between. Germline CDR1 and CDR2: SGDLS and YYNGEE.

V is TRBV7-2 and J is TRBJ2-7; D is undetermined. V gave up 1 base and J gave up 2 bases, with 9 bases separating them. CDR1 is SGHTA, CDR2 FQGNSA, per germline. The CDR3 runs to 14 residues. Here the CDR3 reads CASSLGSRAYEQYF. CDR3 nucleotides: TGTGCCAGCAGCTTAGGTTCAAGAGCCTACGAGCAGTACTTC.

In this sample, this clonotype turned up many times. The V and J genes are TRBV28 and TRBJ2-7; tentatively, D is TRBD2 (6 bases). Trimming left V 7 bases short and J 2 bases short, with 12 bases between. From germline, CDR1 is MDHEN and CDR2 SYDVKM. This CDR3 comprises 13 residues. The chain's CDR3 is CASTRDSPYEQYF. The DNA for the CDR3 is TGTGCCAGCACCCGGGACTCACCCTACGAGCAGTACTTC.

The J gene is TRBJ2-3, the V gene TRBV30, with unresolved D. This CDR3 has 11 residues. Germline V gene data show CDR1 as GTSNPN and CDR2 as SVGIG (reference sequence). The V end lost 3 bases, the J end lost 6 bases, and 7 bases lay between the germline ends. The CDR3 is CAWSLGDTQYF. In DNA, the CDR3 is TGTGCCTGGAGCCTAGGGGATACGCAGTATTTT.

This clonotype was seen at least ten times. The rearrangement uses TRBV29-1 and TRBJ1-1, with TRBD1 matching 9 bases. This CDR3 is 15 amino acids long. Germline V lookup: CDR1 SQVTM, CDR2 ANQGSEA. Trimming at V came to 7 bases and at J to 0 bases, leaving 9 bases not matched to a gene. Here the CDR3 reads CSANLGQGMNTEAFF. For the CDR3, the DNA is TGCAGCGCCAACCTGGGACAGGGAATGAACACTGAAGCTTTCTTT.

This clonotype has a handful of counts. The chain combines TRBV6-5 with TRBJ2-7; TRBD1 matches 7 bases. CDR1 is MNHEY and CDR2 is SVGAGI in the germline V gene. The CDR3 contains 14 residues. V lost 6 bases and J lost 0; bases outside the gene matches: 5. The DNA for the CDR3 is TGTGCCAGCAGCTTTGACAGGGACTCCTACGAGCAGTACTTC. This encodes CASSFDRDSYEQYF.

This clonotype was counted only a few times. The chain links TRBV18 to TRBJ2-7; D is undetermined. This CDR3 is built from 12 residues. The V end was cut by 6 bases, the J end by 5 bases, with 11 bases between. The germline V gene encodes CDR1 KGHSH and CDR2 LQKENI. The CDR3 DNA reads TGTGCCAGCTCTCCCGTCCGGGACGAGCAGTACTTC. Translating it yields CASSPVRDEQYF.

This clonotype was seen many times. This chain's CDR3 is CASSLVPDKTNTGELFF. The CDR3 region has the DNA TGTGCCAGCAGCTTAGTCCCCGACAAGACGAACACCGGGGAGCTGTTTTTT. The chain carries TRBV11-2 and TRBJ2-2; no clear D. Germline values: CDR1 SGHAT, CDR2 FQNNGV. V lost 1 base, J lost 0 bases, and 12 bases lay in between. The CDR3 loop spans 17 amino acids.